Presented here are 24 T cell receptor beta chains from one specimen sequenced in a study of blood T cells in healthy people across ages. Combining a sample-barcoded 5' primer with a J-beta primer mix, a second PCR ran for 7 to 11 cycles. From the 5' RACE reads, TCRdb called clonotypes with MiXCR, one entry per CDR3 protein. Here the sample spans around 1,600,000 distinct CDR3 sequences, approximately 39% being singletons. Sequencing was performed on blood. Every receptor here comes from a woman aged 18-30 years in good health.

V and J are TRBV13 and TRBJ2-1; tentative D call: TRBD2 (5 bases). The germline CDR1 and CDR2 sequences are PRHDT and FYEKMQ (reference sequence). V was trimmed by 6 bases and J by 1 base, leaving 19 bases between them. The CDR3 loop spans 17 amino acids. The CDR3 sequence: CASRPPLMGSSYNEQFF. Here the CDR3 DNA reads TGTGCCAGCAGACCCCCGCTAATGGGGAGTTCCTACAATGAGCAGTTCTTC.

The chain joins TRBV30 to TRBJ1-2; 8 bases are shared with TRBD1. This CDR3 comprises 14 residues. CDR1 is GTSNPN, CDR2 SVGIG, per germline (reference sequence). V was clipped by 4 bases and J by 5 bases; unmatched bases: 9. CDR3 loop: CAWTGQGPIYGYTF. CDR3 nucleotide sequence: TGTGCCTGGACAGGACAGGGTCCCATTTATGGCTACACCTTC.

This clonotype has a count of ten or more. The genes are TRBV20-1 and TRBJ2-1, with D hard to call. The CDR3 length is 11 residues. Trimming left V 3 bases short and J 4 bases short, with 4 bases between. Germline V gene data show CDR1 as DFQATT and CDR2 as SNEGSKA (reference sequence). CDR3 loop: CSASPYNEQFF. The CDR3 DNA follows: TGCAGTGCTAGTCCTTACAATGAGCAGTTCTTC.

This clonotype was observed a single time. One end of the junction fails to match germline, which may point to a read error. The V call is TRBV2, the J call TRBJ2-3; 7 nucleotides line up with TRBD2. The germline gives CDR1 SNHLY, CDR2 FYNNEI. This CDR3 contains 15 residues. The CDR3 here is CDSREGTHHTDTQYF. The CDR3 coding sequence is TGTGACAGCAGGGAGGGGACTCACCACACAGATACGCAGTATTTT.

The V call is TRBV19, the J call TRBJ2-5, with TRBD1 matching over 7 bases. The tail of the sequence fits TRBJ2-7 better, so the J call may be wrong. Germline V gene sequence: CDR1 LNHDA, CDR2 SQIVND (reference sequence). This CDR3 comprises 13 residues. This chain's CDR3 is CASTSGTAYEQYF. CDR3 in DNA: TGTGCCAGTACCTCCGGGACAGCCTACGAGCAGTACTTC.

CDR3 sequence (DNA): TGTGCCAGCAGATCGGACAGTTCTCAAGAGACCCAGTACTTC. This translates into CASRSDSSQETQYF. The chain links TRBV6-6 to TRBJ2-5; weak D call: TRBD1 (6 bases). The V end lost 6 bases, the J end lost 2 bases, and 13 bases lay between the germline ends. The CDR3 runs 14 residues. Germline values: CDR1 MNHNY, CDR2 SVGAGI (reference sequence).

The sample holds many counts of this clonotype. The chain has TRBV29-1 and TRBJ2-3, with TRBD2 matching over 12 bases. Per the germline V gene, CDR1 is SQVTM and CDR2 is ANQGSEA. The CDR3 has 15 amino acids. J gave up 2 bases and V 1 base, and 1 base lay outside the gene matches. CDR3 sequence (DNA): TGCAGCGTTGAAGGGACTAGCGGGACCACAGATACGCAGTATTTT. Its protein is CSVEGTSGTTDTQYF.

The rearrangement uses TRBV3-1 and TRBJ2-1, with D perhaps TRBD2 (6 bases). The V gene's germline CDR1 is LGHDT and CDR2 YNNKEL (reference sequence). CDR3 length: 17 amino acids. V lost 0 bases to trimming and J lost 4 bases, with 16 bases between them. This CDR3 reads CASSQDSEMGGYNEQFF. The CDR3 DNA is TGTGCCAGCAGCCAAGATTCGGAGATGGGGGGTTACAATGAGCAGTTCTTC.

V is TRBV27 and J is TRBJ1-6; 8 bases map to TRBD1. Germline V gene data show CDR1 as MNHEY and CDR2 as SMNVEV (reference sequence). The CDR3 totals 17 residues. The V segment lost 3 bases and the J segment 0 bases; nucleotides outside the gene matches: 4. CDR3 bases: TGTGCCAGCAGTTTCCGGGACAGGAACTCCTATAATTCACCCCTCCACTTT. Translation: CASSFRDRNSYNSPLHF.

The genes are TRBV20-1 and TRBJ1-1; D may be TRBD1 (5 bases). Germline V CDR1 and CDR2: DFQATT, SNEGSKA (reference sequence). The CDR3 covers 15 residues. V dropped 0 bases and J dropped 6 bases, with 17 bases sitting between them. The CDR3 DNA is TGCAGTGCTAGAGAACACAGTGGGGGATTTGCTGAAGCTTTCTTT. This sequence encodes CSAREHSGGFAEAFF.

Many counts were recorded for this clonotype. The rearrangement uses TRBV27 and TRBJ2-1, with D tentatively TRBD1 or TRBD2 (5 bases each). The V gene lost 3 bases and the J gene lost 6 bases, with 9 bases spanning the gap. From germline, CDR1 is MNHEY and CDR2 SMNVEV (reference sequence). The CDR3 contains 13 residues. The CDR3 reads CASSFLGVNEQFF. In DNA, the CDR3 is TGTGCCAGCAGTTTTCTGGGGGTCAATGAGCAGTTCTTC.

This clonotype has a count of ten or more. J is TRBJ2-1 and V is TRBV4-3, with 9 bases matching TRBD2. The CDR3 runs 16 residues. The junction had 8 bases not matched to a gene; V was cut back by 0 bases and J by 8 bases. Germline V lookup: CDR1 LGHNA, CDR2 YSLEER. CDR3 sequence reads: CASSQDPSGTWDEQFF. The CDR3 nucleotides read TGCGCCAGCAGCCAAGATCCTAGCGGGACCTGGGATGAGCAGTTCTTC.

This clonotype was seen many times. V usage is TRBV7-2 and J usage is TRBJ2-3; no clear D gene. The V end was cut by 5 bases, the J end by 5 bases, with 11 bases between. CDR3 size: 13 residues. From germline, CDR1 is SGHTA and CDR2 FQGNSA. CDR3 residues: CASSPAVEDTQYF. The CDR3 DNA reads as TGTGCCAGCAGCCCCGCCGTGGAAGATACGCAGTATTTT.

The gene calls are TRBV5-1 and TRBJ2-1, with 8 bases matching TRBD2. The V segment lost 5 bases and the J segment 8 bases; nucleotides outside the gene matches: 9. Germline loops: CDR1 SGHRS, CDR2 YFSETQ. There are 14 residues in the CDR3. CDR3 sequence: CASSKQKREHEQFF. The CDR3 DNA follows: TGCGCCAGCAGTAAACAGAAGCGGGAGCATGAGCAGTTCTTC.

The count of this clonotype is one. This chain joins TRBV4-3 and TRBJ2-5, with D perhaps given as TRBD1 or TRBD2 (5 bases each). Germline V lookup: CDR1 LGHNA, CDR2 YSLEER. This CDR3 comprises 17 residues. V gave up 2 bases and J gave up 11 bases, with 27 bases separating them. CDR3 residues: CASSQTLAGSSYNEQYF. The CDR3 DNA follows: TGCGCCAGCAGCCAAACCTTGGCAGGGAGTTCCTACAATGAGCAGTACTTC.

The table lists this clonotype with many counts. The DNA for the CDR3 is TGCAGTGCTAGTGACGGCGGGAGGTCCTACGAGCAGTACTTC. The encoded protein is CSASDGGRSYEQYF. This chain links TRBV20-1 with TRBJ2-7, with 8 bases matching TRBD2. Germline CDR1 and CDR2: DFQATT and SNEGSKA (reference sequence). The V and J ends lost 3 bases and 1 base, in that order; junction bases with no gene match: 5. The CDR3 spans 14 residues.

The chain is built from TRBV2 and TRBJ1-5, with D unresolved. CDR3 length: 14 residues. Per germline, CDR1 SNHLY and CDR2 FYNNEI. V lost 6 bases to trimming and J lost 0 bases, with 9 bases between them. The CDR3 DNA follows: TGTGCCAGCAGCACAATTTATAGCAATCAGCCCCAGCATTTT. Its protein product is CASSTIYSNQPQHF.

The chain employs TRBV27 and TRBJ2-5, with a tentative D call TRBD1 (5 bases). CDR3 size: 15 residues. The V end was cut by 5 bases, the J end by 1 base, with 14 bases between. The germline V gene encodes CDR1 MNHEY and CDR2 SMNVEV (reference sequence). CDR3 region: CASSGARVSQETQYF. CDR3 DNA sequence: TGTGCCAGCAGTGGTGCCAGGGTCTCCCAAGAGACCCAGTACTTC.

This clonotype was counted a few times. The CDR3 is CSVGQAGAKNIQYF. The CDR3 bases are TGCAGTGTCGGACAGGCCGGAGCCAAAAACATTCAGTACTTC. This chain connects TRBV20-1 to TRBJ2-4, with TRBD1 identical over 7 bases. The CDR3 totals 14 residues. V dropped 7 bases and J dropped 0; count of bases not matched to a gene: 6. Germline V CDR1 and CDR2: DFQATT, SNEGSKA (reference sequence).

With regard to this clonotype: At one boundary the junction diverges from the germline segment, which might be a read error. The chain links TRBV7-6 to TRBJ2-1, with 9 bases that match TRBD1. Germline V lookup: CDR1 SGHVS, CDR2 FNYEAQ. This CDR3 region has 14 residues. CDR3 bases: TGTGCCAACAGCCCCGGACAGGGGTACAATGAGCAGTTCTTC. Translated, it gives CANSPGQGYNEQFF.

This clonotype has more than one count but fewer than ten. This chain uses TRBV25-1 with TRBJ2-5; D is undetermined. Germline CDR1 reads MGHDK; CDR2 reads SYGVNS. The V and J ends lost 0 bases and 2 bases respectively, with 7 bases between them. CDR3 length equals 14 residues. As DNA, the CDR3 is TGTGCCAGCAGTGAATACGGGTTTCAAGAGACCCAGTACTTC. Translated, it gives CASSEYGFQETQYF.

With respect to this clonotype: At one boundary the junction diverges from the germline segment, which might be a read error. J is TRBJ2-1 and V is TRBV7-8; TRBD2 aligns across 9 bases. Germline V gene data show CDR1 as SGHVS and CDR2 as FQNEAQ. The CDR3 sequence is 15 residues long. The DNA of the CDR3 is TGTGTCAGCAGCTTAGCTAGCGGGGTGTACAATGAGCAGTTCTTC. Translating it yields CVSSLASGVYNEQFF.

This clonotype was detected only a few times. V usage is TRBV10-3 and J usage is TRBJ2-5; 8 bases agree with TRBD2. V gave up 4 bases and J gave up 1 base; unmatched junction bases: 8. The CDR3 loop spans 16 amino acids. The germline CDR1 and CDR2 sequences are ENHRY and SYGVKD. CDR3 in amino acids: CAISGRAGASQETQYF. CDR3 nucleotide sequence: TGTGCCATCAGTGGTCGAGCGGGGGCCTCCCAAGAGACCCAGTACTTC.

This clonotype was recorded once. The V call is TRBV6-6, the J call TRBJ2-2, with 7 bases lining up with TRBD2. V was pared by 6 bases and J by 6 bases, with 10 bases of the junction left unmatched. Per germline, CDR1 MNHNY and CDR2 SVGAGI (reference sequence). This CDR3 contains 15 residues. This CDR3 reads CASSNGRSGAGELFF. In nucleotides, the CDR3 is TGTGCCAGCAGCAATGGGAGGAGCGGGGCCGGGGAGCTGTTTTTT.